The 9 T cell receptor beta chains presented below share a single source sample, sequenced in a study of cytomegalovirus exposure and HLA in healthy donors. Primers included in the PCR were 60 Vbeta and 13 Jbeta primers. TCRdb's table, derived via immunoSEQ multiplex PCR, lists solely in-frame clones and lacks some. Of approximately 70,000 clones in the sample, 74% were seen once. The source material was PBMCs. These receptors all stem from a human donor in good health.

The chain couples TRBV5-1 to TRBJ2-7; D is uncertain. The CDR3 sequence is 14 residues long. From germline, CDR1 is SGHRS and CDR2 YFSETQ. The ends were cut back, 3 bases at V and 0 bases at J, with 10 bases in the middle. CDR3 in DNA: TGCGCCAGCAGCTATCTACCTGACTCCTACGAGCAGTACTTC. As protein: CASSYLPDSYEQYF. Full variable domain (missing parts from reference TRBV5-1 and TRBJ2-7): KAGVTQTPRYLIKTRGQQVTLSCSPISGHRSVSWYQQTPGQGLQFLFEYFSETQRNKGNFPGRFSGRQFSNSRSEMNVSTLELGDSALYLCASSYLPDSYEQYFGPGTRLTVT.

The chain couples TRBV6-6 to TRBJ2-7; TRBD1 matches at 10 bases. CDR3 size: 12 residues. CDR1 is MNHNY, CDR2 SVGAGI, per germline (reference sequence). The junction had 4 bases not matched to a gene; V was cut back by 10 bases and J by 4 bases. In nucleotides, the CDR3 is TGTGCCACCAGGACAGGGGGATACGAGCAGTACTTC. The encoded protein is CATRTGGYEQYF.

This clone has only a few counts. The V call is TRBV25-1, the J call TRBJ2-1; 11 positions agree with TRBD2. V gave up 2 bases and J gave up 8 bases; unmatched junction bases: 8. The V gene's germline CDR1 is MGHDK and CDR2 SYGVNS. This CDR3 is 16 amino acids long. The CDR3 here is CASSETNPSGRHEQFF. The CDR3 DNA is TGTGCCAGCAGTGAAACAAATCCTAGCGGGAGGCATGAGCAGTTCTTC.

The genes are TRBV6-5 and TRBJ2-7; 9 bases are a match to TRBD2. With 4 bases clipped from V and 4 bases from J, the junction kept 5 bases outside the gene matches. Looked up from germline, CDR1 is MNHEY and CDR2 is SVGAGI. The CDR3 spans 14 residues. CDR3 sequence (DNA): TGTGCCAGCAGTTCGGATCTAGCGGGGTACGAGCAGTACTTC. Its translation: CASSSDLAGYEQYF.

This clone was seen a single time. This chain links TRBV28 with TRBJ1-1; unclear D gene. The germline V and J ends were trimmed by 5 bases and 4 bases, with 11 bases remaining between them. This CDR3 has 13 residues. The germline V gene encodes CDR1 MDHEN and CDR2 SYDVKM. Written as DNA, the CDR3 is TGTGCCAGCAGTACGGCGAGAGGCACTGAAGCTTTCTTT. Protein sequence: CASSTARGTEAFF. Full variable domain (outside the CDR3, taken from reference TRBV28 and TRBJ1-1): DVKVTQSSRYLVKRTGEKVFLECVQDMDHENMFWYRQDPGLGLRLIYFSYDVKMKEKGDIPEGYSVSREKKERFSLILESASTNQTSMYLCASSTARGTEAFFGQGTRLTVV.

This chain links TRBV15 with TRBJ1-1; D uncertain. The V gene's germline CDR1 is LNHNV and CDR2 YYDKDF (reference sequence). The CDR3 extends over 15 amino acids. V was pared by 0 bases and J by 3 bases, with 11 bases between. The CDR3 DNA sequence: TGTGCCACCAGCAGAGATCCGGGAGCACACACTGAAGCTTTCTTT. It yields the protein CATSRDPGAHTEAFF.

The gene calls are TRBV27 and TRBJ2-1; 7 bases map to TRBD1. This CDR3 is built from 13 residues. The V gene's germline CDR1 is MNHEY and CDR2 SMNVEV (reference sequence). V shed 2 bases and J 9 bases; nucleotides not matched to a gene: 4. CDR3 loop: CASSLTGVGEQFF. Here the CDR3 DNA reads TGTGCCAGCAGTTTAACAGGGGTGGGTGAGCAGTTCTTC.

The CDR3 nucleotides read TGTGCCTGGAGTGTGGGGACTAGCAGACAGACCCAGTACTTC. This sequence encodes CAWSVGTSRQTQYF. V is TRBV30 and J is TRBJ2-5; 9 nucleotides line up with TRBD2. V shed 0 bases, J shed 6 bases, and the junction held 5 bases outside the gene matches. Germline CDR1 GTSNPN, CDR2 SVGIG (reference sequence). This CDR3 region has 14 residues.

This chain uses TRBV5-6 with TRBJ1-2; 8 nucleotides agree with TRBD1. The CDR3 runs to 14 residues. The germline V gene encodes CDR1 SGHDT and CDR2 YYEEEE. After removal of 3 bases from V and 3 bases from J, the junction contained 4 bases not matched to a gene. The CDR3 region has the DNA TGTGCCAGCAGCTGGCAGGGGGCGGACTATGGCTACACCTTC. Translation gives CASSWQGADYGYTF.